The present TCR beta chain was sequenced within a study of identical twins' blood T cells. This clonotype has more than one count but fewer than ten. The antigen is unknown. All three twin pairs grew up together with likely shared infections and vaccines. CDR1 KGHSH and CDR2 LQKENI come from the germline V gene. The CDR3 spans 15 residues. J gave up 7 bases and V 2 bases, and 6 bases lay outside the gene matches. Points from the study as a whole: Environmental influences on twin similarity could not be excluded. Shared CDR3 clonotype counts tracked mainly the product of cloneset sizes.

Authors' methods: Each donor had about 100,000 to nearly 500,000 clonotypes. TCRdb analysed the 5' RACE reads with MiXCR anew, one entry per CDR3 protein. The V and J calls and clone size are TCRdb's, not the authors'. The sample includes a few hundred thousand distinct CDR3 sequences, over 25% of them seen just once. The specimen sequenced was PBMCs. The receptor was isolated from a woman between 18 and 50 years old in good health. The chain combines TRBV18 with TRBJ2-1, with 9 bases matching TRBD1. CDR3: CASSPGQGSENEQFF. As DNA, the CDR3 is TGTGCCAGCTCACCAGGACAGGGGAGTGAGAATGAGCAGTTCTTC.